Each of the 21 T cell receptor beta chains below was sequenced from the same sample in a study of OX40 agonist ivuxolimab in advanced cancers. Profiled with immunoSEQ multiplex PCR; TCRdb holds only in-frame clones, not every one. The sample includes over 45,000 clones, roughly 84% of them seen just once. The sequenced sample was CD4+ or CD8+ T cells sorted from blood, obtained in a trial of the OX40 agonist ivuxolimab. The receptors stem from an adult with an advanced solid tumor such as melanoma, head and neck, liver or kidney cancer.

By share of the sample, this clone is medium-sized. V and J are TRBV5-1 and TRBJ2-7; tentative D call: TRBD1 (5 bases). Trimming removed 3 bases from V and 7 bases from J, with 11 bases in between. The CDR3 totals 12 residues. Germline lookup yields CDR1 SGHRS and CDR2 YFSETQ. The CDR3 loop reads CASSSGLEEQYF. The CDR3 nucleotides are TGCGCCAGCAGCTCAGGGTTGGAGGAGCAGTACTTC.

This clone has a handful of counts. The V and J genes are TRBV7-2 and TRBJ2-7; perhaps TRBD1 as D (6 bases). V lost 5 bases, J lost 2 bases, and 22 bases lay in between. The CDR3 is 17 residues long. The germline V gene has CDR1 SGHTA and CDR2 FQGNSA. The CDR3 region is CASSLRGHDRRPYEQYF. CDR3 DNA sequence: TGTGCCAGCAGCCTCAGGGGCCATGACAGGCGCCCCTACGAGCAGTACTTC.

This clone was seen once. The chain carries TRBV6-5 and TRBJ1-2; perhaps TRBD1 as D (5 bases). V lost 5 bases to trimming and J lost 3 bases, with 10 bases between them. The germline gives CDR1 MNHEY, CDR2 SVGAGI. There are 13 residues in the CDR3. The CDR3 region has the DNA TGTGCCAGCAGTCGGGGGAGGGACTATGGCTACACCTTC. It specifies CASSRGRDYGYTF.

The chain recombines TRBV6-5 with TRBJ2-2, with TRBD2 as a possible D gene (7 bases). This CDR3 spans 15 amino acids. Trimming stripped 2 bases from V and 5 bases from J, with 12 bases between. From germline, CDR1 is MNHEY and CDR2 SVGAGI. The CDR3 region is CASSYGGASTGELFF. The DNA for the CDR3 is TGTGCCAGCAGTTACGGGGGGGCGAGTACCGGGGAGCTGTTTTTT.

This chain joins TRBV2 and TRBJ1-2; a possible D gene is TRBD1 (6 bases). This CDR3 is 14 amino acids long. Germline V gene data show CDR1 as SNHLY and CDR2 as FYNNEI. Trimming cost V 6 bases and J 4 bases, with 15 bases left between them. As DNA, the CDR3 is TGTGCCAGCAGCCAGGCAGGACAGAGCTATGGCTACACCTTC. This gives the protein CASSQAGQSYGYTF.

The chain links TRBV30 to TRBJ2-7; D call uncertain. The V gene's germline CDR1 is GTSNPN and CDR2 SVGIG (reference sequence). Trimming took 1 base from V and 3 from J, leaving 10 bases between them. The CDR3 is 13 residues long. The CDR3 is CAWSAQMNYEQYF. For the CDR3, the DNA is TGTGCCTGGAGTGCTCAGATGAACTACGAGCAGTACTTC.

This chain links TRBV29-1 with TRBJ2-2; D uncertain. The V end lost 3 bases, the J end lost 2 bases, and 7 bases lay between the germline ends. Germline V CDR1 and CDR2: SQVTM, ANQGSEA. This CDR3 spans 13 amino acids. CDR3: CSVDQSNTGELFF. DNA of the CDR3: TGCAGCGTTGACCAGTCTAACACCGGGGAGCTGTTTTTT.

This clone was recorded once. The chain joins TRBV7-2 to TRBJ1-1, with D unresolved. The CDR3 contains 15 residues. Trimming removed 1 base at V and 0 bases at J, with 9 bases between. The germline gives CDR1 SGHTA, CDR2 FQGNSA. CDR3 sequence: CASSLEEEMNTEAFF. The CDR3 nucleotides read TGTGCCAGCAGCTTAGAGGAAGAAATGAACACTGAAGCTTTCTTT.

The chain employs TRBV18 and TRBJ1-1; D is unclear. The CDR3 extends over 15 amino acids. Trimming took off 2 bases at V and 2 bases at J, with 12 bases between the two ends. The germline gives CDR1 KGHSH, CDR2 LQKENI. The chain's CDR3 is CASSPRNEGNTEAFF. CDR3 sequence (DNA): TGTGCCAGCTCACCAAGGAATGAGGGAAACACTGAAGCTTTCTTT.

This clone appeared once. The chain couples TRBV5-4 to TRBJ2-1, with 8 bases identical to TRBD1. The V segment lost 0 bases and the J segment 0 bases; nucleotides outside the gene matches: 8. The CDR3 extends over 18 amino acids. The germline gives CDR1 SGHNT, CDR2 YYREEE (reference sequence). The CDR3 DNA follows: TGTGCCAGCAGCTTGGCCGCAGGGGGCCTGGGCTCCTACAATGAGCAGTTCTTC. Protein: CASSLAAGGLGSYNEQFF.

This chain connects TRBV11-2 to TRBJ2-7; D possibly matches TRBD1 or TRBD2 (6 bases each). The CDR3 loop spans 14 amino acids. Germline CDR1 SGHAT, CDR2 FQNNGV. The V and J ends lost 1 base and 4 bases respectively, with 11 bases between them. CDR3 in amino acids: CASSLGGGGYEQYF. The CDR3 bases are TGTGCCAGCAGCTTAGGAGGAGGGGGTTACGAGCAGTACTTC.

The V call is TRBV19, the J call TRBJ2-1; TRBD1 matches 8 bases. Germline V gene lookup returns CDR1 LNHDA and CDR2 SQIVND (reference sequence). Trimming removed 9 bases from V and 5 bases from J; junction bases left unmatched: 15. This CDR3 is 16 amino acids long. CDR3 sequence: CASRELTGGIDNEQFF. The CDR3 coding sequence is TGTGCCAGCAGGGAGCTCACAGGGGGGATAGACAATGAGCAGTTCTTC.

The chain links TRBV28 to TRBJ1-2, with a tentative D call TRBD1 (6 bases). This CDR3 contains 16 residues. Trimming pared 4 bases from V and 7 bases from J, leaving 22 bases between. Germline assignment: CDR1 MDHEN and CDR2 SYDVKM. The CDR3 spells CASSSYRKGSRGGYTF. The DNA for the CDR3 is TGTGCCAGCAGTTCGTACAGGAAGGGATCCAGGGGTGGCTACACCTTC.

The chain recombines TRBV28 with TRBJ1-3; 8 positions match TRBD1. Germline V gives CDR1 MDHEN, CDR2 SYDVKM. The V segment lost 3 bases and the J segment 4 bases; nucleotides outside the gene matches: 2. The CDR3 runs to 14 residues. The CDR3 region has the DNA TGTGCCAGCAGTTTCCGGACAGGGGGAAACACCATATATTTT. This encodes CASSFRTGGNTIYF.

This clone was observed a handful of times. This chain connects TRBV7-2 to TRBJ2-3; 10 bases agree with TRBD2. The V gene's germline CDR1 is SGHTA and CDR2 FQGNSA. The CDR3 totals 15 residues. Trimming at V came to 5 bases and at J to 3 bases, leaving 5 bases not matched to a gene. CDR3 sequence: CASSLGLAHTDTQYF. The CDR3 region has the DNA TGTGCCAGCAGCCTGGGACTAGCGCATACAGATACGCAGTATTTT.

The genes are TRBV30 and TRBJ1-6; D not certain. Germline V gene data show CDR1 as GTSNPN and CDR2 as SVGIG (reference sequence). Trimming left V 1 base short and J 5 bases short, with 6 bases between. The CDR3 is 13 amino acids. The CDR3: CAWSGLNNSPLHF. CDR3 DNA sequence: TGTGCCTGGAGTGGACTGAATAATTCACCCCTCCACTTT.

The V gene is TRBV7-2, the J gene TRBJ2-2; 8 nucleotides match TRBD2. The CDR3 has 17 amino acids. J was trimmed by 5 bases and V by 1 base; bases with no gene match: 9. Germline lookup yields CDR1 SGHTA and CDR2 FQGNSA. The CDR3 DNA is TGTGCCAGCAGCTTAGAAAAGGCTAGCGGGCGAACCGGGGAGCTGTTTTTT. Protein: CASSLEKASGRTGELFF.

This clone came up once. The rearrangement uses TRBV19 and TRBJ1-5; D is uncertain. V lost 3 bases to trimming and J lost 4 bases, with 13 bases between them. The CDR3 runs 15 residues. Germline lookup yields CDR1 LNHDA and CDR2 SQIVND (reference sequence). The CDR3 DNA is TGTGCCAGTAGTATGTTCAGAAGGGCAAATCAGCCCCAGCATTTT. Amino acid sequence: CASSMFRRANQPQHF.

The V and J genes are TRBV5-6 and TRBJ2-5; D unresolved. In germline, CDR1 is SGHDT, CDR2 YYEEEE. Trimming pared 7 bases from V and 3 bases from J, leaving 16 bases between. The CDR3 contains 14 residues. CDR3 nucleotide sequence: TGTGCCAGCGCCCGTTGGCTCGTTAAAGAGACCCAGTACTTC. Encoded protein: CASARWLVKETQYF.

In this sample, this clone turned up once. The gene calls are TRBV7-8 and TRBJ1-2; 7 bases are a match to TRBD1. V gave up 1 base and J gave up 4 bases; unmatched junction bases: 0. The CDR3 contains 13 residues. CDR1 is SGHVS, CDR2 FQNEAQ, per germline. In DNA, the CDR3 is TGTGCCAGCAGCTTAGGACAGGGCTATGGCTACACCTTC. Translating it yields CASSLGQGYGYTF.

The genes are TRBV6-5 and TRBJ1-2; D ambiguous. V was clipped by 4 bases and J by 7 bases, with 16 bases between them. Germline values: CDR1 MNHEY, CDR2 SVGAGI. The CDR3 consists of 14 residues. CDR3 region: CASSSTGARGGYTF. For the CDR3, the DNA is TGTGCCAGCAGTTCCACGGGCGCGCGCGGTGGCTACACCTTC.